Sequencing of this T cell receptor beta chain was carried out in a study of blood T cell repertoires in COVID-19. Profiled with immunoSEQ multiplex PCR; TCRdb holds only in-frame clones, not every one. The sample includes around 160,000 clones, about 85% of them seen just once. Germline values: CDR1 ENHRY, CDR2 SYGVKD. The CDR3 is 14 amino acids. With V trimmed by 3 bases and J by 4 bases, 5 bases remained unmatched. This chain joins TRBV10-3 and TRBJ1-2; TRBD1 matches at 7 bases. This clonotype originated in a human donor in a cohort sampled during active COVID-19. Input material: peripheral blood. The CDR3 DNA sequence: TGTGCCATCAGTGACCGGGACAGCCTCTATGGCTACACCTTC. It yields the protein CAISDRDSLYGYTF.